This T cell receptor beta chain was identified during a study of T cell responses to AZD1222 COVID-19 vaccine. Germline V gene sequence: CDR1 LNHDA, CDR2 SQIVND (reference sequence). The CDR3 is made up of 16 amino acids. Germline trimming cut 2 bases from V and 2 bases from J; bases unmatched to any gene: 6. Assay used: immunoSEQ multiplex PCR; TCRdb lists only in-frame clones, some missing. The sample includes around 100,000 clones, 85% of them seen just once. This TCR was recovered from an adult who received the AZD1222 COVID-19 vaccine. The sample here was peripheral blood, taken 28 days after the second AZD1222 dose. The V call is TRBV19, the J call TRBJ2-3; the match to TRBD2 covers 8 bases. The CDR3 loop reads CASSIRSGGPTDTQYF. In DNA form, the CDR3 reads TGTGCCAGTAGTATACGGAGCGGGGGCCCCACAGATACGCAGTATTTT.